This T cell receptor beta chain was recovered during a study of STAT5B mutations in CD4+ large granular lymphocyte leukemia. The germline V gene has CDR1 SGHAT and CDR2 FQNNGV. The CDR3 is 14 residues long. Trimming stripped 0 bases from V and 7 bases from J, with 10 bases between. Profiling relied on immunoSEQ multiplex PCR, and the TCRdb table lists in-frame clones only, not all of them. The data show some 34,000 clones, over 65% seen once. The sequence derives from a human donor in good health. V is TRBV11-2 and J is TRBJ2-1, with a tentative D call TRBD1 (5 bases). The sequencing sample was made of CD4+ T cells from blood buffy coats. The CDR3 DNA is TGTGCCAGCAGCTTAGATCCCCGACAGAATGAGCAGTTCTTC. This codes for CASSLDPRQNEQFF.